The clone carrying this T cell receptor beta chain was counted only a few times. Its target is unknown. Trimming removed 1 base from V and 8 bases from J; junction bases left unmatched: 13. Per germline, CDR1 MGHRA and CDR2 YSYEKL. There are 18 residues in the CDR3. This sample is drawn from a study of blood T cells in healthy people across ages. Findings and caveats of the study: Naive CD4+ cells and diversity were both higher in long-lived donors than in aged donors. PBMCs went unsorted, and a conclusive naive versus antigen-experienced comparison was therefore prevented.

Alongside a J-beta primer mix, a sample-barcoded 5' primer served in a second PCR lasting about 7 to 12 cycles. A 12-random-nucleotide template-switch adaptor tagged each cDNA molecule. Researchers report that each sample yielded at least 2.5 million CDR3-containing paired-end reads. TCRdb called the 5' RACE reads again in MiXCR, with one record for every CDR3 protein. The sample has more than 650,000 distinct CDR3 sequences, about 55% seen once. Sequencing input: blood. V is TRBV4-1 and J is TRBJ2-4, with TRBD2 matching 11 bases. The TCR comes from a man older than 75 in good health. Here the CDR3 DNA reads TGCGCCAGCAGCCAAGTTTTTGTAGCGGGAGGGCCATTCGACATTCAGTACTTC. As protein: CASSQVFVAGGPFDIQYF.